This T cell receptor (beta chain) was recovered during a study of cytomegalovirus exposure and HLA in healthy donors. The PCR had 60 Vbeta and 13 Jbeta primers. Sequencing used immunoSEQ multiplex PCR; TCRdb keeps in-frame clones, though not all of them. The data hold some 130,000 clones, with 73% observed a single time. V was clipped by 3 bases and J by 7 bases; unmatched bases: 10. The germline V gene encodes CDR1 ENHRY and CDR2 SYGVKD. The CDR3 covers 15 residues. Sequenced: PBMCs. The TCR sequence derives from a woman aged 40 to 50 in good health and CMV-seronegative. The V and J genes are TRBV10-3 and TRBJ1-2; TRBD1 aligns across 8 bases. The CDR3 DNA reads TGTGCCATCAGTGATTCTGGACAGGGAGGGGGTGGCTACACCTTC. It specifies CAISDSGQGGGGYTF.